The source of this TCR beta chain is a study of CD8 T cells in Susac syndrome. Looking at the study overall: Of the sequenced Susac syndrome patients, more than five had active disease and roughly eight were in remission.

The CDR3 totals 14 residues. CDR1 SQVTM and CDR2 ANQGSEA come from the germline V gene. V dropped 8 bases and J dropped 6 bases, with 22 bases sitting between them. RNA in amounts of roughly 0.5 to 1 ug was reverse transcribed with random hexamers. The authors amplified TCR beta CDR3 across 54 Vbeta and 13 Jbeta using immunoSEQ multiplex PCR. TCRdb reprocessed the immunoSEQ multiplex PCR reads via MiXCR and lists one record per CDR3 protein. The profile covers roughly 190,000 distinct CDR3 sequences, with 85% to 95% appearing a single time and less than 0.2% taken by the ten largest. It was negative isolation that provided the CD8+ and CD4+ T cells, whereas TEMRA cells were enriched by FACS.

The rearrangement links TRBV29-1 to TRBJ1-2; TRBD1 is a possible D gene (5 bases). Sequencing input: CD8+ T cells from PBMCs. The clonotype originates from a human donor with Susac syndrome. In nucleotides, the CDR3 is TGCAGCTCATGGGAAATCGGGGGATCTAATGGCTACACCTTC. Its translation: CSSWEIGGSNGYTF.